What follows is one TCR beta chain and its context. This clone was recorded only once. The antigen it recognizes is unknown. The receptor originates from a mouse, and its gene names and germline sequences are accordingly murine. The read ends 1 residue early relative to the CDR3; the germline J gene fills the gap. The same CDR3 can be traced to other DNA sequences in this sample. The data were taken from a study of tissue T cells after allogeneic stem cell transplantation (dated by TCRdb to between 2020 and 2023). Regarding the research as a whole: TCR beta repertoires were profiled across many tissues obtained from research autopsies of patients with and without GVHD, as well as in mouse models of GVHD. On the human side, the study was prospective and observational, with no blinding or randomization.

Receptors were amplified or captured by the immunoSEQ multiplex PCR assay. Adaptive Biotechnologies performed TCRbeta CDR3 sequencing at survey depth and reported CDR3 sequences, V/J genes, productive frequency, and template counts. TCR beta CDR3 regions were amplified from genomic DNA rather than RNA. The published analysis was carried out like this. Jensen-Shannon divergence was used to quantify pairwise repertoire overlap between tissues, with a value of 1 indicating complete divergence and a value of 0 indicating identical repertoires. Tissues were clustered by single-linkage agglomerative hierarchical clustering of pairwise JSD values, and the clustering results were displayed as dendrograms. GLIPH2 was run on all patient samples with simulation_depth 1000, kmer_min_depth 3, cdr3_length_cutoff 8, keeping groups with more than two unique CDR3s. In a standardized tissue-overlap score, Jaccard GLIPH-group overlap across patients was extrapolated to a standard repertoire size of 1000 clones. To look at how diversity was associated with clinical or experimental variables, linear mixed-effect models were used, with tissue treated as a fixed effect and individual treated as a random effect. TCRdb took this table from immuneACCESS and kept in-frame rearrangements with V and J called. Such tables lack part of the clones; where checked against another copy, unresolved V genes explain under half of the gap, and the rest is unexplained. V and J calls and clone size are copied from that table; D and trimming were computed from the DNA. A total of roughly 50,000 clones appear in this sample, approximately 70% of them only once. Around 0.6% of the sample belongs to the ten largest clones.

The germline V gene specifies NNHDY as CDR1 and SYVADS as CDR2. V is trimmed back by 5 bases and J by 2 bases, and the junction contains 1 base that no gene match accounts for. Taken from cysteine to phenylalanine, the CDR3 has 14 residues. Part of the CDR3 DNA is given, 39 bases translated from base 1. General study outcomes and caveats: Only a few T cell clones appeared in more than one patient, yet motif-based clustering showed tissue-specific repertoire signatures that were shared between patients. Within patients, how anatomically similar tissues were was a major factor shaping TCR repertoire composition, regardless of disease or transplant status. Blood and spleen T cells captured only a limited portion of the TCR repertoire detected in tissues, in both patients and mice. Which tissue TCRs were alloreactive or antigen-specific was not determined in the study, and some clones might have been persisting host cells. A small and clinically heterogeneous patient cohort was studied, and sampling depth was acknowledged as a limitation.

Recombination linked TRBV13-3 to TRBJ1-1; 12 junctional bases match TRBD1. The source material was sorted cells pooled from one or two spleens. This TCR came from a pool of C57BL/6 mice in good health. The sequenced part of the CDR3 DNA is TGTGCCAGCAGCGGGACAGGGGGCAACACAGAAGTCTTC. Translated, it reads CASSGTGGNTEVF. The complete CDR3 sequence is CASSGTGGNTEVFF.